The present T cell receptor (beta chain) was sequenced within a study of T cell responses to AZD1222 COVID-19 vaccine. Study-level results: Among spike-specific TCRs, nearly half reportedly target unmutated variant regions.

The germline V gene has CDR1 SGHNT and CDR2 YYREEE (reference sequence). The CDR3 sequence is 15 residues long. V was clipped by 3 bases and J by 3 bases; unmatched bases: 7. About this clone: Its specificity is unknown.

Here immunoSEQ multiplex PCR was the method, and the copy in TCRdb shows in-frame clones only, minus some. The sample has about 110,000 clones, 89% seen once; the top ten hold about 4.1%. The chain combines TRBV5-4 with TRBJ2-5, with 8 bases aligning to TRBD2. The source is an adult in good health. Sample: peripheral blood, taken on day 0 of AZD1222 vaccination. Written as DNA, the CDR3 is TGTGCCAGCAGCTACGAACCCGGGGGGGAAGAGACCCAGTACTTC. This translates into CASSYEPGGEETQYF. The full variable domain, its missing parts supplied by reference TRBV5-4 and TRBJ2-5, is ETGVTQSPTHLIKTRGQQVTLRCSSQSGHNTVSWYQQALGQGPQFIFQYYREEENGRGNFPPRFSGLQFPNYSSELNVNALELDDSALYLCASSYEPGGEETQYFGPGTRLLVL.